Below, 30 T cell receptor beta chains from the same sample are listed, as sequenced in a study of blood T cell repertoires in COVID-19. The table came from immunoSEQ multiplex PCR; TCRdb's copy has only in-frame clones and leaves some out. The sample lists 500,000 to 600,000 clones, roughly nine tenths occurring once. The specimen was peripheral blood. These receptors were collected from a woman aged 50 to 65 with COVID-19, enrolled during active disease.

Concerning this clone itself: Other DNA sequences in this specimen translate into the identical CDR3. V is TRBV13 and J is TRBJ2-2; D not resolved. The CDR3 runs to 13 residues. V lost 0 bases and J 5 bases, leaving 4 bases between the germline ends. Germline V CDR1 and CDR2: PRHDT, FYEKMQ (reference sequence). CDR3 protein: CASSLGRTGELFF. The CDR3 DNA reads as TGTGCCAGCAGCTTAGGGCGGACCGGGGAGCTGTTTTTT.

This clone was detected only once. The V gene is TRBV11-3, the J gene TRBJ1-4; 8 bases align to TRBD1. V gave up 5 bases and J gave up 0 bases; unmatched junction bases: 11. The CDR3 is 18 amino acids. The germline V gene encodes CDR1 SGHNT and CDR2 YENEEA. CDR3 in amino acids: CASSPWDRTNATNEKLFF. CDR3 nucleotides: TGTGCCAGCAGCCCATGGGACAGGACCAATGCAACTAATGAAAAACTGTTTTTT.

The chain employs TRBV29-1 and TRBJ2-7; 9 bases are a match to TRBD1. The trim removed 1 base at V and 3 bases at J, leaving 4 bases unmatched. CDR1 is SQVTM, CDR2 ANQGSEA, per germline. CDR3 length equals 14 residues. The DNA of the CDR3 is TGCAGCGTTGAAGCGGGGACAGGGAGCTACGAGCAGTACTTC. Its translation is CSVEAGTGSYEQYF.

This clone has only one observation. CDR3 sequence: CASSFYSWAGVNQPQHF. In DNA form, the CDR3 reads TGTGCCAGCAGTTTTTATTCCTGGGCAGGGGTGAATCAGCCCCAGCATTTT. The gene calls are TRBV27 and TRBJ1-5; TRBD1 might be the D (6 bases). Trimming removed 3 bases at V and 4 bases at J, with 19 bases between. In germline, CDR1 is MNHEY, CDR2 SMNVEV (reference sequence). The CDR3 length is 17 residues.

This clone has a handful of counts. CDR3 protein: CASTDPSRGLSNTGELFF. The CDR3 DNA reads TGTGCCAGTACGGATCCAAGCAGGGGGCTTTCGAACACCGGGGAGCTGTTTTTT. The chain employs TRBV19 and TRBJ2-2; 8 nucleotides align to TRBD1. This CDR3 region has 18 residues. Germline CDR1 LNHDA, CDR2 SQIVND (reference sequence). J lost 0 bases, V lost 7 bases, and 13 bases had no gene match.

This clone was observed once. V usage is TRBV6-5 and J usage is TRBJ1-5; no clear D. Trimming pared 6 bases from V and 3 bases from J, leaving 9 bases between. The CDR3 sequence is 13 residues long. Germline V gene lookup returns CDR1 MNHEY and CDR2 SVGAGI. CDR3 coding DNA: TGTGCCAGCAGACCGGGTTCCAATCAGCCCCAGCATTTT. This translates into CASRPGSNQPQHF.

This chain uses TRBV5-6 with TRBJ1-1; possible D gene TRBD1, 5 bases. This CDR3 is 13 amino acids long. Looked up from germline, CDR1 is SGHDT and CDR2 is YYEEEE. Trimming left V 4 bases short and J 1 base short, with 8 bases between. CDR3 in DNA: TGTGCCAGCAGCCCCGGGGGGAACACTGAAGCTTTCTTT. It translates to CASSPGGNTEAFF.

This rearrangement joins TRBV4-2 to TRBJ1-2; 8 bases agree with TRBD1. This CDR3 is built from 15 residues. With V trimmed by 0 bases and J by 4 bases, 4 bases remained unmatched. In germline, CDR1 is LGHNA, CDR2 YNFKEQ. The CDR3 sequence is CASSQDSGTGYGYTF. CDR3 nucleotide sequence: TGTGCCAGCAGCCAAGATTCCGGGACAGGCTATGGCTACACCTTC.

The CDR3 loop reads CASSYNQGGAGELFF. The CDR3 DNA sequence: TGTGCCAGCAGCTATAATCAGGGAGGCGCCGGGGAGCTGTTTTTT. The chain employs TRBV5-4 and TRBJ2-2; TRBD2 might be the D (6 bases). Germline V gives CDR1 SGHNT, CDR2 YYREEE (reference sequence). V was clipped by 3 bases and J by 6 bases, with 15 bases between them. This CDR3 is 15 amino acids long.

CDR3 nucleotide sequence: TGTGCCAGCAGCGCAGGGTACAGTGGCTACACCTTC. Protein: CASSAGYSGYTF. The gene calls are TRBV11-1 and TRBJ1-2; TRBD1 is a possible D gene (5 bases). This CDR3 has 12 residues. Trimming took 5 bases from V and 7 from J, leaving 11 bases between them. Germline values: CDR1 SGHAT, CDR2 FQDESV (reference sequence).

The chain uses TRBV5-5 and TRBJ2-7; D ambiguous. V was clipped by 1 base and J by 2 bases, with 4 bases between them. The CDR3 runs 12 residues. In germline, CDR1 is SGHKS, CDR2 YYEKEE (reference sequence). The CDR3 region is CASSLFTYEQYF. CDR3 nucleotide sequence: TGTGCCAGCAGCTTGTTTACCTACGAGCAGTACTTC.

Only one count was recorded for this clone. The rearrangement uses TRBV9 and TRBJ1-2, with D maybe TRBD1 (6 bases). Germline V gives CDR1 SGDLS, CDR2 YYNGEE. Trimming took 4 bases from V and 6 from J, leaving 19 bases between them. The CDR3 has 15 residues. Here the CDR3 reads CASSTRVSQGDGYTF. CDR3 nucleotides: TGTGCCAGCAGCACCCGGGTTTCACAGGGAGATGGCTACACCTTC.

The chain combines TRBV2 with TRBJ2-4, with D tentatively TRBD2 (5 bases). The V gene lost 2 bases and the J gene lost 0 bases, with 11 bases spanning the gap. The V gene's germline CDR1 is SNHLY and CDR2 FYNNEI. CDR3 size: 16 residues. CDR3 in amino acids: CASSESWELAKNIQYF. The CDR3 DNA reads as TGTGCCAGCAGTGAAAGTTGGGAGCTAGCCAAAAACATTCAGTACTTC.

J is TRBJ1-2 and V is TRBV11-2, with D maybe TRBD1 (6 bases). The CDR3 has 16 amino acids. The germline V and J ends were trimmed by 3 bases and 4 bases, with 18 bases remaining between them. Looked up from germline, CDR1 is SGHAT and CDR2 is FQNNGV. Here the CDR3 reads CASSLGGQAVGYGYTF. The CDR3 DNA follows: TGTGCCAGCAGCTTGGGGGGGCAGGCGGTGGGCTATGGCTACACCTTC.

The chain carries TRBV21-1 and TRBJ1-2; TRBD1, the D gene given by the table, was not confirmed from the DNA. TRBV21-1 has pseudogene status. The CDR3 spans 18 residues. The CDR3 reads CASSKDPAGGRESGGYTF. The CDR3 DNA is TGTGCCAGCAGCAAAGATCCGGCAGGGGGCCGGGAAAGCGGCGGCTACACCTTC.

This clone was detected once. The chain employs TRBV11-1 and TRBJ2-1; 8 bases are a match to TRBD2. Germline V gives CDR1 SGHAT, CDR2 FQDESV (reference sequence). The CDR3 consists of 15 residues. The ends lost 4 bases at V and 8 bases at J; junction bases unmatched: 10. This chain's CDR3 is CASSSGTSRIDEQFF. The CDR3 DNA reads as TGTGCCAGCAGCTCCGGGACTAGTAGGATCGATGAGCAGTTCTTC.

This chain links TRBV5-4 with TRBJ2-1; 15 bases agree with TRBD2. With 4 bases clipped from V and 5 bases from J, the junction kept 4 bases outside the gene matches. The CDR3 has 16 amino acids. The germline gives CDR1 SGHNT, CDR2 YYREEE (reference sequence). CDR3 sequence reads: CASSKGTSGRNNEQFF. In DNA, the CDR3 is TGTGCCAGCAGCAAGGGGACTAGCGGGAGGAACAATGAGCAGTTCTTC.

The chain has TRBV27 and TRBJ1-2; tentative D call: TRBD1 (6 bases). CDR3 length equals 12 residues. V lost 8 bases and J 3 bases, leaving 10 bases between the germline ends. Germline CDR1 and CDR2: MNHEY and SMNVEV (reference sequence). The CDR3 DNA follows: TGTGCCAGCCGGGACACTTACTATGGCTACACCTTC. Encoded protein: CASRDTYYGYTF.

The rearrangement joins TRBV12-5 to TRBJ1-2; D is perhaps TRBD1 (5 bases). The CDR3 covers 10 residues. Germline CDR1 and CDR2: LGHNT and FRNRAP. The V end was cut by 8 bases, the J end by 7 bases, with 8 bases between. The CDR3 is CASRRVGYTF. Here the CDR3 DNA reads TGTGCTAGTCGCAGGGTTGGCTACACCTTC.

J is TRBJ1-1 and V is TRBV11-2; D might be TRBD1 (6 bases). The CDR3 covers 15 residues. V lost 5 bases, J lost 4 bases, and 17 bases lay in between. Germline V CDR1 and CDR2: SGHAT, FQNNGV. The CDR3 loop is CASSPALQGPTEAFF. The CDR3 nucleotides are TGTGCCAGCAGCCCCGCCCTACAGGGTCCCACTGAAGCTTTCTTT.

The genes are TRBV3-1 (or the pseudogene TRBV3-2) and TRBJ1-1; 8 nucleotides agree with TRBD1. The germline CDR1 and CDR2 sequences are LGHDT and YNNKEL (reference sequence). This CDR3 comprises 15 residues. The V and J ends lost 3 bases and 1 base, in that order; junction bases with no gene match: 4. The chain's CDR3 is CASSHQGAGNTEAFF. CDR3 DNA sequence: TGTGCCAGCAGCCATCAGGGGGCCGGGAACACTGAAGCTTTCTTT.

The chain links TRBV30 to TRBJ1-6; 7 bases agree with TRBD1. J lost 10 bases, V lost 1 base, and 7 bases had no gene match. CDR3 length: 14 amino acids. CDR1 GTSNPN and CDR2 SVGIG come from the germline V gene (reference sequence). CDR3 amino acids: CAWSADDRVSPLHF. CDR3 DNA sequence: TGTGCCTGGAGTGCTGACGACAGGGTCTCACCCCTCCACTTT.

The chain joins TRBV4-2 to TRBJ1-2; 7 bases are a match to TRBD1. Trimming at V came to 3 bases and at J to 8 bases, leaving 12 bases not matched to a gene. CDR1 and CDR2 (germline): LGHNA, YNFKEQ. This CDR3 contains 15 residues. The CDR3 DNA sequence: TGTGCCAGCAGCCAGACGCGACAGGGCCCCCAAGGCTACACCTTC. Translated: CASSQTRQGPQGYTF.

The chain joins TRBV30 to TRBJ1-1; D is unclear. V lost 2 bases and J lost 0, with 7 bases in between. CDR1 and CDR2 (germline): GTSNPN, SVGIG (reference sequence). The CDR3 sequence is 13 residues long. The CDR3, as DNA: TGTGCCTGGAGTTTGACACTGAACACTGAAGCTTTCTTT. Translation: CAWSLTLNTEAFF.

This clone has just one count. This chain connects TRBV6-5 to TRBJ1-4; TRBD1 aligns across 11 bases. V was clipped by 4 bases and J by 3 bases; unmatched bases: 4. Germline V gene lookup returns CDR1 MNHEY and CDR2 SVGAGI. This CDR3 has 16 amino acids. The chain's CDR3 is CASSWDRGSANEKLFF. The CDR3 bases are TGTGCCAGCAGTTGGGACAGGGGGTCGGCTAATGAAAAACTGTTTTTT.

J is TRBJ2-3 and V is TRBV3-1 (or the pseudogene TRBV3-2), with 7 bases lining up with TRBD1. Germline CDR1 LGHDT, CDR2 YNNKEL (reference sequence). With V trimmed by 5 bases and J by 2 bases, 10 bases remained unmatched. The CDR3 runs 16 residues. This CDR3 is CASSFGTALTTDTQYF. The CDR3 DNA sequence: TGTGCCAGCAGCTTTGGGACAGCGTTAACCACAGATACGCAGTATTTT.

This clone appeared once. This rearrangement joins TRBV7-8 to TRBJ1-1; 9 nucleotides agree with TRBD1. The CDR3 length is 15 residues. CDR1 is SGHVS and CDR2 is FQNEAQ in the germline V gene. After removal of 5 bases from V and 4 bases from J, the junction contained 8 bases not matched to a gene. The CDR3 protein is CASSRSTGGSTEAFF. Here the CDR3 DNA reads TGTGCCAGCAGCCGATCGACAGGGGGGAGCACTGAAGCTTTCTTT.

J is TRBJ1-3 and V is TRBV30, with D hard to call. Deletions cut 1 base from V and 7 bases from J, with 11 bases between. The CDR3 runs to 13 residues. The germline gives CDR1 GTSNPN, CDR2 SVGIG (reference sequence). CDR3 nucleotide sequence: TGTGCCTGGAGTGGCAACGCCGGGAACACCATATATTTT. Encoded protein: CAWSGNAGNTIYF.

V and J are TRBV27 and TRBJ2-1; perhaps TRBD2 as D (5 bases). V lost 6 bases and J 2 bases, leaving 11 bases between the germline ends. There are 14 residues in the CDR3. CDR1 is MNHEY and CDR2 is SMNVEV in the germline V gene (reference sequence). CDR3 bases: TGTGCCAGCAGCTTAGCGTCAACCTACAATGAGCAGTTCTTC. As protein: CASSLASTYNEQFF.

This sequence joins TRBV3-1 (or the pseudogene TRBV3-2) and TRBJ1-3; D is uncertain. CDR1 and CDR2 from the germline V gene are LGHDT and YNNKEL (reference sequence). Between the trimmed V and J ends, which lost 1 base and 4 bases, there was a span of 11 bases. This CDR3 is 15 amino acids long. CDR3 loop: CASSQVSSLGNTIYF. The CDR3 DNA reads TGTGCCAGCAGCCAAGTATCAAGCTTAGGAAACACCATATATTTT.